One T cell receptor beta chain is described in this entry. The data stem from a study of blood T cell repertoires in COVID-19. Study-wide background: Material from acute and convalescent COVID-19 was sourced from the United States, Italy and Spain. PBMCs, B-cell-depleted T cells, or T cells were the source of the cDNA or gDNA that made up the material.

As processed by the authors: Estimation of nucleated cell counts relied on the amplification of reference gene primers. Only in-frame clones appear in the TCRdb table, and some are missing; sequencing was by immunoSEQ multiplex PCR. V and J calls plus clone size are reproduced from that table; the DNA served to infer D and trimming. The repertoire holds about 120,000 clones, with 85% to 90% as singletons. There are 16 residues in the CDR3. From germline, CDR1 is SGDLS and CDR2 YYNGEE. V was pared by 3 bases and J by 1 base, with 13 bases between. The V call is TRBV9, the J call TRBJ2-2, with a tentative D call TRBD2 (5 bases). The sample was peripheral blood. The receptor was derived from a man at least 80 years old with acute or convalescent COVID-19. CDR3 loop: CASSAEGIRNTGELFF. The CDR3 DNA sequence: TGTGCCAGCAGCGCAGAGGGAATTCGGAACACCGGGGAGCTGTTTTTT.